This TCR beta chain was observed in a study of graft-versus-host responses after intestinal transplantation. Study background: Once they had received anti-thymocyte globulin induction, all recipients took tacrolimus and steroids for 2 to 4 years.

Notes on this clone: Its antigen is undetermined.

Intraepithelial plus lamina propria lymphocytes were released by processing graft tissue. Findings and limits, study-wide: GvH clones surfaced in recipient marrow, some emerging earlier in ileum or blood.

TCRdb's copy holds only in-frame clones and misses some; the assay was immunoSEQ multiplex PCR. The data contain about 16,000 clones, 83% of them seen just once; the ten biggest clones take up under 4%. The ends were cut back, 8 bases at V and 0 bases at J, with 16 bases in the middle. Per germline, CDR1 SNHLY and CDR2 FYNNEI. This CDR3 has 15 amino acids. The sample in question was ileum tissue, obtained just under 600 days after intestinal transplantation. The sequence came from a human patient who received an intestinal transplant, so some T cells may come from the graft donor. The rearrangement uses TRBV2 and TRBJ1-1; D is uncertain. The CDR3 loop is CASAWAAGMNTEAFF. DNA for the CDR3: TGTGCCAGCGCATGGGCGGCAGGTATGAACACTGAAGCTTTCTTT.